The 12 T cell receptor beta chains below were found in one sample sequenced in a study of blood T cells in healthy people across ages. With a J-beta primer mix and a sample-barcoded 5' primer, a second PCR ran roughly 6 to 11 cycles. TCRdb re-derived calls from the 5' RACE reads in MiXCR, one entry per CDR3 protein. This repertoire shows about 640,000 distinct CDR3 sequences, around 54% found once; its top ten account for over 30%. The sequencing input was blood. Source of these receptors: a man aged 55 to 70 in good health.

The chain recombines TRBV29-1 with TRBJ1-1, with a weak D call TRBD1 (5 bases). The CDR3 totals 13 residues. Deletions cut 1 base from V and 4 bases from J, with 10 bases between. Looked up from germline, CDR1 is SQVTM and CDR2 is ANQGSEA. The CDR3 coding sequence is TGCAGCGTTGAAGGGGGGTTGGTCACTGAAGCTTTCTTT. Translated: CSVEGGLVTEAFF.

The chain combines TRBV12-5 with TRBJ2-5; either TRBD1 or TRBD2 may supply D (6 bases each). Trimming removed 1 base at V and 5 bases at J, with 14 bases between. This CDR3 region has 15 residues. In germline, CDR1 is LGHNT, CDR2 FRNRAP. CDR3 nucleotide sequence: TGTGCTAGTGGTTTGGCCGTAGGGGGGCGGGAGACCCAGTACTTC. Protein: CASGLAVGGRETQYF.

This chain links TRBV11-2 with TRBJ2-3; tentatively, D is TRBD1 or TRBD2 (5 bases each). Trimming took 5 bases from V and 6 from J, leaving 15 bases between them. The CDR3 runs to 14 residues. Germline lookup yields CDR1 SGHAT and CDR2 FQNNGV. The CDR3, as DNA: TGTGCCAGCAGCGTAGGGTCCAGGGACGATACGCAGTATTTT. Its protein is CASSVGSRDDTQYF.

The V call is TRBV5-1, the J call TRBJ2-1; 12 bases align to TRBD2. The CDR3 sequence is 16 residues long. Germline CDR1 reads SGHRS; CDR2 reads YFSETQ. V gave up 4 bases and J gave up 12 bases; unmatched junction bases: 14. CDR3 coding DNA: TGCGCCAGCAGCCCCGAAGCTAGCGGGGGGGGCTTTGGGCAGTTCTTC. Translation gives CASSPEASGGGFGQFF.

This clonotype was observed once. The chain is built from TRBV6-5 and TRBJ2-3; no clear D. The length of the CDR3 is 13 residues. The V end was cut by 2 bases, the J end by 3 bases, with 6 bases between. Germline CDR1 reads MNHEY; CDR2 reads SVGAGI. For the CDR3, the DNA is TGTGCCAGCAGTTACGCCCCAACAGATACGCAGTATTTT. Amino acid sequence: CASSYAPTDTQYF.

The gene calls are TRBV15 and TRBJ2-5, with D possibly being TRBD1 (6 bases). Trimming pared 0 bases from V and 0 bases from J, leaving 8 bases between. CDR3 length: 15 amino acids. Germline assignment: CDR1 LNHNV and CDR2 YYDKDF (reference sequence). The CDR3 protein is CATSREGHDQETQYF. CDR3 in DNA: TGTGCCACCAGCAGAGAGGGACACGACCAAGAGACCCAGTACTTC. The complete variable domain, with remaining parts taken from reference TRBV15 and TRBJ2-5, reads DAMVIQNPRYQVTQFGKPVTLSCSQTLNHNVMYWYQQKSSQAPKLLFHYYDKDFNNEADTPDNFQSRRPNTSFCFLDIRSPGLGDTAMYLCATSREGHDQETQYFGPGTRLLVL.

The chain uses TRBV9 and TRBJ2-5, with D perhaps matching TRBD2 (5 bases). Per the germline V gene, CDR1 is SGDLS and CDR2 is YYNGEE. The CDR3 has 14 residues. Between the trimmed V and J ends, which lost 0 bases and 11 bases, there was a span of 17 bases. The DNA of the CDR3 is TGTGCCAGCAGCGTAGAACCGTCCGTGAGGGAGCAGTACTTC. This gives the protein CASSVEPSVREQYF.

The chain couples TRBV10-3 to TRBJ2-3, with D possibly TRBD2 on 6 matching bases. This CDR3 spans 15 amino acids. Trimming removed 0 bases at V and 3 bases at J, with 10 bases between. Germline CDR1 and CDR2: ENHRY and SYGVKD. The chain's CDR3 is CAISESWRGTDTQYF. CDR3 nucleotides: TGTGCCATCAGTGAGTCGTGGCGGGGAACAGATACGCAGTATTTT.

The CDR3 region has the DNA TGCAGTGCTAGAAGGGCAGGTAACAATGAGCAGTTCTTC. Encoded protein: CSARRAGNNEQFF. The gene calls are TRBV20-1 and TRBJ2-1; no clear D gene. With 2 bases removed from V and 5 bases from J, the gap between germline ends came to 10 bases. The CDR3 spans 13 residues. Germline V gives CDR1 DFQATT, CDR2 SNEGSKA (reference sequence).

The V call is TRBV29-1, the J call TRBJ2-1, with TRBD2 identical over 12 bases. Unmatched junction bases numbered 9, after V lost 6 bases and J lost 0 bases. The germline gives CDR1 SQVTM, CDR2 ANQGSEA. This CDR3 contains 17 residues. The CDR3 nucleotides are TGCAGCGTCGCCGGGACTAGCGGGTCTAGCTCCTACAATGAGCAGTTCTTC. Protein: CSVAGTSGSSSYNEQFF.

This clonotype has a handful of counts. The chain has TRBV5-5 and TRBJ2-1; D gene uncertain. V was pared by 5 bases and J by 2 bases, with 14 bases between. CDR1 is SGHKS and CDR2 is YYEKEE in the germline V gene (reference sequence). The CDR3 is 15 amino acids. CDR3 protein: CASSSSTAPYNEQFF. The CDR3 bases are TGTGCCAGCAGTTCGTCCACCGCCCCCTACAATGAGCAGTTCTTC.

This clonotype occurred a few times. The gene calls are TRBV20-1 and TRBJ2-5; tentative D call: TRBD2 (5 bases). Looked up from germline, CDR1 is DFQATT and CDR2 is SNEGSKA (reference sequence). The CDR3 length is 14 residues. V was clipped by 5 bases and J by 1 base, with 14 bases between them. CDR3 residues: CSAALGLAQETQYF. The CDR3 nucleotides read TGCAGTGCTGCCCTCGGACTGGCCCAAGAGACCCAGTACTTC.